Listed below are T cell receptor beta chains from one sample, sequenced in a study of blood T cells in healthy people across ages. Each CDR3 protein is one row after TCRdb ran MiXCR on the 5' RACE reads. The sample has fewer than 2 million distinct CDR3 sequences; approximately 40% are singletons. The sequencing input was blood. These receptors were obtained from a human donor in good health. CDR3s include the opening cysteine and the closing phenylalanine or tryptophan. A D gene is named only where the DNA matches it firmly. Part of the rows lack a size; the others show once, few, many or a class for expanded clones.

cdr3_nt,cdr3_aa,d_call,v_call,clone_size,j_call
TGCAGTGCTAGAGAGCGGGGGGTAGTTGGGGAGACCCAGTACTTC,CSARERGVVGETQYF,TRBD2,TRBV20-1,few,TRBJ2-5
TGTGCCAGCAGTGACCGGGCCGGGCAAAATAAGGGCGGCTACACCTTC,CASSDRAGQNKGGYTF,-,TRBV2,-,TRBJ1-2
TGCAGTGCTAGAGTTTGGGACAGGGGGGTCAATGAGCAGTTCTTC,CSARVWDRGVNEQFF,TRBD1,TRBV20-1,-,TRBJ2-1
TGTGCCAGCAGTCCCCAGGGCGGGTGGGCCAACGTCCTGACTTTC,CASSPQGGWANVLTF,-,TRBV27,-,TRBJ2-6
TGTGCCAGCAGCCGGGGACAGTTTAATGGCTACACCTTC,CASSRGQFNGYTF,TRBD1,TRBV11-2,few,TRBJ1-2
TGTGCCAGCAGTCCACCGGGGACTCAAAGGGGAACTGAAGCTTTCTTT,CASSPPGTQRGTEAFF,-,TRBV28,-,TRBJ1-1
TGTGCCAGCAGGCAACAGGGATACGACAATCAGCCCCAGCATTTT,CASRQQGYDNQPQHF,-,TRBV6-6,-,TRBJ1-5
TGTGCCTGGAGTCCGGGGGACGGTTCACCCCTCCACTTT,CAWSPGDGSPLHF,-,TRBV30,-,TRBJ1-6
TGTGCCAGCAGCCCCCTGGTTGCAGTTGAGACCCAGTACTTC,CASSPLVAVETQYF,-,TRBV7-9,few,TRBJ2-5
TGTGCCAGCTCAAAAACGGTCTCGCGGGATGGCTACACCTTC,CASSKTVSRDGYTF,-,TRBV18,-,TRBJ1-2
TGCGCCAGCGGGTACAACGCGGGACAGGGATACTCTGGCTACACCTTC,CASGYNAGQGYSGYTF,TRBD1,TRBV4-3,-,TRBJ1-2
TGTGCCAGCAGCTCCCAAGGGGCGGTTAGTGGCTACACCTTC,CASSSQGAVSGYTF,-,TRBV7-2,-,TRBJ1-2
TGTGCCAGCACCGTGGGGACAGTCAATGGCGAGCAGTACTTC,CASTVGTVNGEQYF,TRBD1,TRBV7-9,few,TRBJ2-7
TGCAGCGTTGAACCGACGGGATACAATGAGCAGTTCTTC,CSVEPTGYNEQFF,-,TRBV29-1,-,TRBJ2-1
TGTGCCAGCAGCTTGGGTCTAGCGGGGATGTCTTACAATGAGCAGTTCTTC,CASSLGLAGMSYNEQFF,TRBD2,TRBV5-6,-,TRBJ2-1